This TCR beta chain was observed in a study of cytomegalovirus exposure and HLA in healthy donors. On the study more broadly: The early release's HLA-typed donors yielded 78 million or so unique TCRs.

Study-level findings and limits: One variant, a missense change in DCLRE1C, was linked in a later analysis to TCR beta V- and J-gene trimming. Rarity marked most TCR sequences, yet some public TCRs occurred in many donors.

Primers included in the PCR were 60 Vbeta and 13 Jbeta primers. Profiled with immunoSEQ multiplex PCR; TCRdb holds only in-frame clones, not every one. Its listing shows about 160,000 clones. In nominal health when sampled, donors likely had unrecorded immune exposures nonetheless. Details on this clone: Its antigen is currently unknown.

The trim removed 0 bases at V and 6 bases at J, leaving 5 bases unmatched. The CDR3 covers 14 residues. Germline assignment: CDR1 MNHEY and CDR2 SVGAGI. Sequencing was carried out using PBMCs. The chain links TRBV6-5 to TRBJ2-7; 7 bases line up with TRBD2. The receptor was isolated from a woman aged 60-70 years in good health and CMV-seronegative. As DNA, the CDR3 is TGTGCCAGCAGTTACTCGCCGACGGGGGGCGAGCAGTACTTC. Translating it yields CASSYSPTGGEQYF.